This TCR beta chain was sequenced in a study of Graves' ophthalmopathy and Graves' hyperthyroidism. Germline V gene sequence: CDR1 SGHAT, CDR2 FQNNGV. There are 11 residues in the CDR3. The authors amplified TCR beta CDR3 regions, and they did so from RNA transcripts for repertoire sequencing. The library came from an HTBI-primed first-round RT-PCR and a second-round multiplex PCR. One entry per CDR3 protein, called by TCRdb with MiXCR from the multiplex PCR reads. Of 600,000 to 700,000 distinct CDR3 sequences listed, over 40% are singletons. Note on this clonotype: Germline is not matched at one junction end, which may reflect a read error.

Patients were excluded if they had other autoimmune diseases or uncontrolled infections, and likewise if pregnancy or lactation applied. This chain uses TRBV11-2 with TRBJ1-4; maybe TRBD1 (5 bases). The TCR originated in an adult man with Graves' ophthalmopathy. Material for sequencing was peripheral blood. This chain's CDR3 is CVSGANEKLFF. The CDR3 DNA follows: TGTGTCTCCGGGGCTAATGAAAAGCTGTTTTTT.